This TCR beta chain was recorded in a study of molecular identifiers for immune sequencing clone quantification. General study points: In CMV-specific effectors, clones above 20 copies held over 99% of molecules; naive, under 1%.

Input for naive CD8 libraries was roughly 17,000 to 1,000,000 sorted cells; the RNA fraction used was 10%, 30% or 50%. MiXCR was run by TCRdb on the PCR reads, yielding one entry per CDR3 protein. The table lists roughly 65,000 distinct CDR3 sequences, around a sixth of them singletons. Per germline, CDR1 SGHTA and CDR2 FQGNSA. V was shortened by 5 bases and J by 3 bases, with 11 bases between the two germline ends. CDR3 length: 14 residues. This clonotype was detected many times. Antigen: not known. V usage is TRBV7-2 and J usage is TRBJ2-1; D gene ambiguous. The sequence derives from a human donor in good health. Some libraries in this study had Jurkat cell RNA spiked in. Sequencing used naive CD8+ T cells from blood, with Jurkat cell RNA spiked in. Subset reported: FACS-sorted CD8+CD4-CCR7+CD45RA+ naive T cells. Here the CDR3 DNA reads TGTGCCAGCAGCCAATGGGCAGACTACAATGAGCAGTTCTTC. Protein sequence: CASSQWADYNEQFF.